The source of this T cell receptor (beta chain) is a study of human thymus T cells. Thymus pieces cut out during corrective heart surgery were the tissue that was used. The method was immunoSEQ multiplex PCR; TCRdb's version includes in-frame clones alone and lacks a portion of them. The repertoire holds about 120,000 clones, with just under 95% as singletons. Germline-derived CDR1 and CDR2 are MGHRA and YSYEKL. The CDR3 consists of 18 residues. V shed 2 bases and J 2 bases; nucleotides not matched to a gene: 12. In regard to this clone: The target antigen is unknown.

The study's findings and limits: Thymic and blood repertoires appeared to show biased V and J gene usage.

What was sequenced was thymus tissue. The receptor's source is a boy under two years old with a congenital heart defect but otherwise immunologically healthy. The chain uses TRBV4-1 and TRBJ2-1; 7 bases agree with TRBD1. CDR3 sequence: CASSQTSPIGQAYNEQFF. In DNA, the CDR3 is TGCGCCAGCAGCCAAACTTCACCCATAGGACAGGCCTACAATGAGCAGTTCTTC.